The T cell receptor beta chain under discussion was sequenced for a study of human T cells and chemical hapten exposure. Time point in this sample: patch test 1, 2 weeks after DPC sensitization. Treatment denoted: therapeutic diphenylcyclopropenone sensitization with weekly scalp DPC. Donation of samples came from alopecia patients who were 18 to 70 years old and suitable for DPC. The V gene end was trimmed by 4 bases and the J gene end by 7 bases; junction bases not matched to a gene: 14. There are 16 residues in the CDR3. Germline assignment: CDR1 SGHRS and CDR2 YFSETQ. TCRdb re-called the RACE reads through MiXCR, storing one row per CDR3 protein. The sample lists 180,000 or so distinct CDR3 sequences; about 20% were seen once.

The receptor was derived from a woman between 50 and 59 years old with alopecia areata. Some clones in this sample may be carry-over from other donors' samples. Sequenced here: whole blood, sampled in connection with sensitization to the hapten diphenylcyclopropenone (DPC). The chain uses TRBV5-1 and TRBJ2-7; 10 bases are shared with TRBD2. In DNA form, the CDR3 reads TGCGCCAGCAGCGACGCGCCAGCGGGAGGGCCAGGAGAGCAGTACTTC. This gives the protein CASSDAPAGGPGEQYF. Drawing the rest from reference TRBV5-1 and TRBJ2-7, the complete variable domain is KAGVTQTPRYLIKTRGQQVTLSCSPISGHRSVSWYQQTPGQGLQFLFEYFSETQRNKGNFPGRFSGRQFSNSRSEMNVSTLELGDSALYLCASSDAPAGGPGEQYFGPGTRLTVT.